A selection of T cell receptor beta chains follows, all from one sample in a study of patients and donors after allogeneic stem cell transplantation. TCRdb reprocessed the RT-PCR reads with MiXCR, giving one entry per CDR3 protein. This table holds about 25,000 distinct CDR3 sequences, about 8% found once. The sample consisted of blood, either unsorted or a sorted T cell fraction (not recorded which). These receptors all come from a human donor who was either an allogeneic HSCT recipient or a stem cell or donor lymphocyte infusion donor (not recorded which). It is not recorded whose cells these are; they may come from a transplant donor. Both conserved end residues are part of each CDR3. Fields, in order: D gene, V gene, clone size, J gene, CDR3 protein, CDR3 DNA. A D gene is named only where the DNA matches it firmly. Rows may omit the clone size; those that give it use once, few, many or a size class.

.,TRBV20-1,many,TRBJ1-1,CSASLWGAGDAFF,TGCAGTGCTAGTTTGTGGGGGGCAGGGGACGCTTTCTTT
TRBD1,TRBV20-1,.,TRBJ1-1,CSADRQGVNTEAFF,TGCAGTGCGGATCGACAGGGTGTGAACACTGAAGCTTTCTTT
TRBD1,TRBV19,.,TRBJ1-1,CASSRGEGARYTEAFF,TGTGCCAGTAGCCGAGGCGAGGGGGCTAGATACACTGAAGCTTTCTTT
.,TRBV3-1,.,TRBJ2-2,CASSRTSNTGELFF,TGTGCCAGCAGCCGGACATCGAACACCGGGGAGCTGTTTTTT
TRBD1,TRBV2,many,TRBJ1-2,CASDRGGYGYTF,TGTGCCAGCGACAGGGGAGGGTATGGCTACACCTTC
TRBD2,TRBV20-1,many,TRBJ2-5,CSASVAGGGETQYF,TGCAGTGCTAGTGTTGCGGGAGGGGGGGAGACCCAGTACTTC
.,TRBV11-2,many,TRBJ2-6,CASSPRDFDGQNSGANVLTF,TGTGCCAGCAGCCCAAGGGATTTCGACGGACAGAACTCTGGGGCCAACGTCCTGACTTTC
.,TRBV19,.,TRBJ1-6,CASRVGPNSPLHF,TGTGCCAGTAGGGTAGGGCCTAATTCACCCCTCCACTTT
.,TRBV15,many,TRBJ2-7,CATSRGRGQSYEQYF,TGTGCCACCAGCAGGGGGAGGGGACAGTCCTACGAGCAGTACTTC
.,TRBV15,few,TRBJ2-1,CATSREAWINEQFF,TGTGCCACCAGCAGAGAGGCCTGGATAAATGAGCAGTTCTTC
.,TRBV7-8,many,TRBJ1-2,CASSLGPLGTGFYGYTF,TGTGCCAGCAGCTTAGGACCCTTAGGTACAGGCTTCTATGGCTACACCTTC
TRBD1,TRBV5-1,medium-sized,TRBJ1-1,CASSVQGANTEAFF,TGCGCCAGCAGCGTACAGGGGGCGAACACTGAAGCTTTCTTT
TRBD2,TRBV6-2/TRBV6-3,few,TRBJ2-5,CASSYHVSLLATYQETQYF,TGTGCCAGCAGTTACCACGTTAGCTTACTAGCGACATACCAAGAGACCCAGTACTTC
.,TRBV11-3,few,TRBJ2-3,CASSLVYARGPDTQYF,TGTGCCAGCAGCTTAGTTTATGCCCGGGGCCCAGATACGCAGTATTTT
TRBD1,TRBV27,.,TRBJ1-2,CASKRQGVNYGYTF,TGTGCCAGCAAGCGACAGGGGGTAAACTATGGCTACACCTTC
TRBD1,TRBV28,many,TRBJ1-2,CASSLTGNYGYTF,TGTGCCAGCAGCCTGACAGGGAACTATGGCTACACCTTC
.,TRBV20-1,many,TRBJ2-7,CSARDPRGSYEQYF,TGCAGTGCTAGAGATCCCAGAGGGTCCTACGAGCAGTACTTC
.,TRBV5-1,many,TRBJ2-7,CASSVGNYEQYF,TGCGCCAGCAGCGTCGGGAACTACGAGCAGTACTTC
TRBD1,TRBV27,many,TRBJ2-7,CASSGTGFYEQYF,TGTGCCAGCTCCGGGACAGGGTTTTACGAGCAGTACTTC
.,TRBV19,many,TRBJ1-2,CASTPDGFYGYTF,TGTGCCAGTACCCCGGACGGATTCTATGGCTACACCTTC
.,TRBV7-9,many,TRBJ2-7,CASIDSGSPGEQYF,TGTGCCAGCATAGACTCCGGCTCCCCGGGGGAGCAGTACTTC
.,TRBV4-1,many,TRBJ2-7,CASSQTSFSSYEQYF,TGCGCCAGCAGCCAAACTAGCTTTAGTTCCTACGAGCAGTACTTC
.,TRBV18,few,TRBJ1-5,CASSPLAQGNQPQHF,TGTGCCAGCTCACCACTAGCACAGGGCAATCAGCCCCAGCATTTT
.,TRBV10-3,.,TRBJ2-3,CAISDSSSDTQYF,TGTGCCATCAGTGATTCGAGCTCAGATACGCAGTATTTT
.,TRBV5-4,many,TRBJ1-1,CASSRQHMNTEAFF,TGTGCCAGCAGCAGACAGCACATGAACACTGAAGCTTTCTTT
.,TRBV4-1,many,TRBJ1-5,CASSGGRHGDQPQHF,TGCGCCAGCAGCGGGGGACGCCATGGGGATCAGCCCCAGCATTTT
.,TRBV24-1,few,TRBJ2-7,CATSDLLKQYF,TGTGCCACCAGTGATTTGCTAAAGCAGTACTTC
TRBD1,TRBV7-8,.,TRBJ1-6,CASSREGQGDSPLHF,TGTGCCAGCAGCCGAGAGGGACAGGGAGATTCACCCCTCCACTTT
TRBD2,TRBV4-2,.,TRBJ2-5,CASSQGGGGQETQYF,TGTGCCAGCAGCCAAGGGGGGGGTGGGCAAGAGACCCAGTACTTC
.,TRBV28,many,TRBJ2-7,CASSFPQTYEQYF,TGTGCCAGCAGTTTCCCGCAAACCTACGAGCAGTACTTC
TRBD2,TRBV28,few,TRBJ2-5,CASQRGFRETQYF,TGTGCCAGCCAGCGGGGGTTTAGAGAGACCCAGTACTTC
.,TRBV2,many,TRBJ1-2,CASSPGRIVYGYTF,TGTGCCAGCAGTCCGGGACGGATAGTCTATGGCTACACCTTC
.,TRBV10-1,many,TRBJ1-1,CASSERVGTEAFF,TGCGCCAGCAGTGAGAGGGTTGGGACTGAAGCTTTCTTT
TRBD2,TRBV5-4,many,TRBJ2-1,CASSRGGRSGNNEQFF,TGTGCCAGCAGCCGTGGGGGGAGGAGCGGGAACAATGAGCAGTTCTTC
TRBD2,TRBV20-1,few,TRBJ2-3,CSARGTSGLYTDTQYF,TGCAGTGCTAGAGGGACTAGCGGACTATACACAGATACGCAGTATTTT
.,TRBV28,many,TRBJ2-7,CASRLTGYEQYF,TGTGCCAGCAGACTAACGGGGTACGAGCAGTACTTC
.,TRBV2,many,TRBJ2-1,CASSDGYSDNEQFF,TGTGCCAGCAGTGATGGGTACTCAGACAATGAGCAGTTCTTC
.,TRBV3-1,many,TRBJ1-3,CASSQVGQNSGNTIYF,TGTGCCAGCAGCCAAGTAGGACAGAACTCTGGAAACACCATATATTTT
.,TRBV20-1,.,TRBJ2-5,CSAHDRGGWETQYF,TGCAGTGCTCACGACCGGGGTGGTTGGGAGACCCAGTACTTC
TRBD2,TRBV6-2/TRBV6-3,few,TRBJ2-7,CASSYLGLAGGPGYEQYF,TGTGCCAGCAGTTACCTCGGACTAGCGGGAGGGCCGGGTTACGAGCAGTACTTC
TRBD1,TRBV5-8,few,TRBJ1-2,CASRPVDRGYGYTF,TGTGCCAGCAGACCCGTCGACAGGGGTTATGGCTACACCTTC
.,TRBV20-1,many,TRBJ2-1,CSALGGWDNEQFF,TGCAGTGCTCTTGGGGGCTGGGACAATGAGCAGTTCTTC
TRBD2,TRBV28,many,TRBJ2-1,CASSSYWGGEQFF,TGTGCCAGCAGTTCCTACTGGGGGGGTGAGCAGTTCTTC
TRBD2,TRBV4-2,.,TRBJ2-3,CASSQDRLAGGYGDTQYF,TGTGCCAGCAGCCAAGATCGGCTAGCGGGGGGGTATGGAGATACGCAGTATTTT
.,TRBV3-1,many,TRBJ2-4,CASSQRGLTAKNIQYF,TGTGCCAGCAGCCAACGGGGGCTCACTGCCAAAAACATTCAGTACTTC
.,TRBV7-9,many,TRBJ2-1,CASSPQGRITYNEQFF,TGTGCCAGCAGCCCCCAGGGGCGAATAACCTACAATGAGCAGTTCTTC
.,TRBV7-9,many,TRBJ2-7,CASSLYGAKDSEQYF,TGTGCCAGCAGCTTATATGGAGCGAAGGACAGTGAGCAGTACTTC